One and the same sample provided the 22 T cell receptor beta chains below, sequenced in a study of beta chain features in type 1 diabetes. Sequenced material consisted of expressed TCRB transcripts (all of the isolated RNA was reverse transcribed). Here immunoSEQ multiplex PCR was the method, and the copy in TCRdb shows in-frame clones only, minus some. The sample lists around 300,000 clones, under 8.5% occurring once. Sequencing used central memory CD4+ T cells from blood. These receptors were obtained from a woman under 30 in good health.

CDR3 DNA: TGTGCCAGCACCCAATTCGCGGGCACCGGGGAGCTGTTTTTT. Translation: CASTQFAGTGELFF. The genes are TRBV11-1 and TRBJ2-2; TRBD2 is a possible D gene (5 bases). Germline loops: CDR1 SGHAT, CDR2 FQDESV (reference sequence). This CDR3 has 14 amino acids. Trimming stripped 7 bases from V and 4 bases from J, with 13 bases between.

This clone came up a few times. This chain uses TRBV4-1 with TRBJ2-4, with D possibly TRBD1 on 6 matching bases. V shed 4 bases and J shed 6 bases, with 10 bases lying between them. CDR1 and CDR2 from the germline V gene are MGHRA and YSYEKL. The CDR3 extends over 13 amino acids. The CDR3 region is CASSPDSLNIQYF. The CDR3 DNA follows: TGCGCCAGCAGCCCGGACAGCCTAAACATTCAGTACTTC.

This clone has only a few counts. The genes are TRBV7-9 and TRBJ2-2; tentative D call: TRBD2 (5 bases). V was shortened by 11 bases and J by 6 bases, with 13 bases between the two germline ends. CDR1 and CDR2 (germline): SEHNR, FQNEAQ (reference sequence). The length of the CDR3 is 12 residues. The CDR3 loop reads CAPGGRAGELFF. CDR3 DNA sequence: TGTGCCCCCGGAGGCCGGGCCGGGGAGCTGTTTTTT.

The chain combines TRBV6-5 with TRBJ1-1; D gene unclear. Deletions cut 6 bases from V and 1 base from J, with 9 bases between. CDR3 length: 13 amino acids. CDR1 and CDR2 (germline): MNHEY, SVGAGI. The CDR3 coding sequence is TGTGCCAGCAGCCCGGCGGGGAACACTGAAGCTTTCTTT. Its translation: CASSPAGNTEAFF.

The J gene is TRBJ1-1, the V gene TRBV7-9; D unresolved. This CDR3 is 14 amino acids long. Germline CDR1 is SEHNR and CDR2 is FQNEAQ (reference sequence). The ends were cut back, 5 bases at V and 9 bases at J, with 19 bases in the middle. The CDR3 bases are TGTGCCAGCAGCCCCTCCGGCAGGTACGGAAAAGCTTTCTTT. Its translation is CASSPSGRYGKAFF.

This clone came up a few times. The J gene is TRBJ2-3, the V gene TRBV15; 7 bases agree with TRBD1. The germline CDR1 and CDR2 sequences are LNHNV and YYDKDF (reference sequence). The CDR3 is made up of 15 amino acids. J gave up 2 bases and V 1 base, and 3 bases lay outside the gene matches. CDR3 in DNA: TGTGCCACCAGCAGAGTAGACAGGGCCACAGATACGCAGTATTTT. This translates into CATSRVDRATDTQYF.

This clone was recorded a few times. The V call is TRBV7-2, the J call TRBJ2-7, with 9 nucleotides matching TRBD1. Trimming at V came to 6 bases and at J to 4 bases, leaving 7 bases not matched to a gene. The germline V gene has CDR1 SGHTA and CDR2 FQGNSA. This CDR3 contains 14 residues. CDR3 amino acids: CASSADRGEYEQYF. CDR3 coding DNA: TGTGCCAGCAGTGCAGACAGGGGGGAATACGAGCAGTACTTC.

This clone was seen a handful of times. The chain links TRBV6-1 to TRBJ2-7, with a tentative D call TRBD1 (6 bases). Germline V CDR1 and CDR2: MNHNS, SASEGT. Trimming removed 3 bases at V and 5 bases at J, with 17 bases between. This CDR3 has 15 amino acids. The CDR3 bases are TGTGCCAGCAGTGAGCAGGGGTCTGAACTTGACGAGCAGTACTTC. It specifies CASSEQGSELDEQYF.

This sequence joins TRBV7-3 and TRBJ2-1; 8 bases agree with TRBD1. This CDR3 comprises 12 residues. In germline, CDR1 is SGHTA, CDR2 FQGTGA. V lost 4 bases to trimming and J lost 10 bases; unmatched junction nucleotides: 3. The CDR3 loop reads CASSSTGGEQFF. The CDR3 nucleotides are TGTGCCAGCAGCTCCACAGGGGGGGAGCAGTTCTTC.

At least ten counts were recorded for this clone. This CDR3 is CASSSQGVDSPLHF. The CDR3 DNA follows: TGTGCCAGCAGTTCACAGGGTGTCGATTCACCCCTCCACTTT. The genes are TRBV6-6 and TRBJ1-6; perhaps TRBD1 as D (6 bases). With 4 bases removed from V and 8 bases from J, the gap between germline ends came to 12 bases. The V gene's germline CDR1 is MNHNY and CDR2 SVGAGI (reference sequence). The length of the CDR3 is 14 residues.

This clone was counted many times. The chain joins TRBV14 to TRBJ2-1; D remains unclear. The germline CDR1 and CDR2 sequences are SGHDN and FVKESK. The CDR3 loop spans 19 amino acids. V was trimmed by 1 base and J by 0 bases, leaving 19 bases between them. CDR3 DNA sequence: TGTGCCAGCAGCCAAGGACCCCGGGCATATGGAAGCTCCTACAATGAGCAGTTCTTC. Protein product: CASSQGPRAYGSSYNEQFF.

The chain carries TRBV7-6 and TRBJ1-4; D remains ambiguous. The CDR3 has 15 amino acids. In germline, CDR1 is SGHVS, CDR2 FNYEAQ. With 5 bases removed from V and 8 bases from J, the gap between germline ends came to 18 bases. The CDR3 coding sequence is TGTGCCAGCAGCCGACGGTTCCAACGAGGGGAAAAACTGTTTTTT. Its protein is CASSRRFQRGEKLFF.

The genes are TRBV7-2 and TRBJ1-1, with TRBD1 matching over 7 bases. In germline, CDR1 is SGHTA, CDR2 FQGNSA. With 3 bases clipped from V and 3 bases from J, the junction kept 4 bases outside the gene matches. The CDR3 contains 14 residues. The CDR3 DNA reads as TGTGCCAGCAGCTTGCGCGACAGGGACACTGAAGCTTTCTTT. Its protein product is CASSLRDRDTEAFF. The full variable domain, in which reference TRBV7-2 and TRBJ1-1 provide the parts outside the CDR3, is GAGVSQSPSNKVTEKGKDVELRCDPISGHTALYWYRQSLGQGLEFLIYFQGNSAPDKSGLPSDRFSAERTGGSVSTLTIQRTQQEDSAVYLCASSLRDRDTEAFFGQGTRLTVV.

The chain joins TRBV19 to TRBJ1-2, with D unresolved. Per the germline V gene, CDR1 is LNHDA and CDR2 is SQIVND (reference sequence). The CDR3 runs 16 residues. The V gene lost 3 bases and the J gene lost 0 bases, with 14 bases spanning the gap. CDR3 sequence (DNA): TGTGCCAGTAGTATCGGACTTCCTGAGGCTAACTATGGCTACACCTTC. As protein: CASSIGLPEANYGYTF.

This clone has a handful of counts. V is TRBV4-3 and J is TRBJ2-5; D remains unclear. The CDR3 has 13 amino acids. CDR1 LGHNA and CDR2 YSLEER come from the germline V gene. V was clipped by 1 base and J by 2 bases, with 5 bases between them. The CDR3 protein is CASSQAVQETQYF. DNA for the CDR3: TGCGCCAGCAGCCAAGCGGTTCAAGAGACCCAGTACTTC.

This clone was detected a few times. The rearrangement links TRBV28 to TRBJ1-2; no reliable D call. Germline CDR1 is MDHEN and CDR2 is SYDVKM. V lost 3 bases to trimming and J lost 6 bases, with 8 bases between them. The CDR3 contains 12 residues. The CDR3 loop is CASSFGQHGYTF. CDR3 coding DNA: TGTGCCAGCAGTTTCGGCCAGCATGGCTACACCTTC.

There are a few counts of this clone. J is TRBJ2-3 and V is TRBV7-2, with 7 bases matching TRBD2. Germline V lookup: CDR1 SGHTA, CDR2 FQGNSA. The junction had 8 bases not matched to a gene; V was cut back by 5 bases and J by 6 bases. The CDR3 contains 14 residues. CDR3 sequence (DNA): TGTGCCAGCAGCCTGGGGCGGGAGAGGGATACGCAGTATTTT. As protein: CASSLGRERDTQYF.

This clone occurred a few times. The V gene is TRBV9, the J gene TRBJ1-1; 7 nucleotides align to TRBD1. The ends lost 0 bases at V and 4 bases at J; junction bases unmatched: 3. The V gene's germline CDR1 is SGDLS and CDR2 YYNGEE. This CDR3 is built from 14 residues. The CDR3 spells CASSVGQGFTEAFF. The CDR3 DNA is TGTGCCAGCAGCGTAGGACAGGGCTTCACTGAAGCTTTCTTT.

The chain is built from TRBV11-2 and TRBJ2-2, with 10 bases that match TRBD2. V shed 5 bases, J shed 1 base, and the junction held 4 bases outside the gene matches. There are 16 residues in the CDR3. Germline V gene data show CDR1 as SGHAT and CDR2 as FQNNGV. The CDR3 spells CASSPWTSGNTGELFF. The CDR3 nucleotides read TGTGCCAGCAGCCCCTGGACTAGCGGGAACACCGGGGAGCTGTTTTTT.

This chain connects TRBV2 to TRBJ2-2; D not resolved. CDR3 length: 15 residues. The germline gives CDR1 SNHLY, CDR2 FYNNEI. V shed 6 bases and J shed 0 bases, with 11 bases lying between them. The CDR3 loop reads CASSQRPANTGELFF. Here the CDR3 DNA reads TGTGCCAGCAGCCAGAGACCAGCGAACACCGGGGAGCTGTTTTTT.

The chain uses TRBV7-2 and TRBJ2-3; D gene uncertain. This CDR3 comprises 13 residues. Trimming pared 1 base from V and 6 bases from J, leaving 8 bases between. Germline CDR1 reads SGHTA; CDR2 reads FQGNSA. CDR3 nucleotides: TGTGCCAGCAGCTTAGGTAGCATGGATACGCAGTATTTT. Its protein product is CASSLGSMDTQYF.

This clone was counted only a few times. Written as DNA, the CDR3 is TGCAGTGCCCCTTTCCGCAATGAGCAGTTCTTC. Protein product: CSAPFRNEQFF. The V and J genes are TRBV20-1 and TRBJ2-1; D not resolved. V lost 6 bases to trimming and J lost 6 bases, with 9 bases between them. The CDR3 extends over 11 amino acids. Germline V CDR1 and CDR2: DFQATT, SNEGSKA (reference sequence).